This TCR beta chain was documented in a study of human T cells and chemical hapten exposure. The CDR3 has 16 residues. The germline CDR1 and CDR2 sequences are SGHRS and YFSETQ. The V gene lost 4 bases and the J gene lost 2 bases, with 13 bases spanning the gap. In TCRdb, the RACE reads were re-called with MiXCR into one record per CDR3 protein. The data contain 150,000 to 200,000 distinct CDR3 sequences, around 22% of them singletons. The time point: patch test 1, 2 weeks after DPC sensitization. Treatment in this sample: therapeutic diphenylcyclopropenone sensitization with weekly scalp DPC. The sample was whole blood, taken in connection with sensitization to the hapten diphenylcyclopropenone (DPC). The sequence came from a woman aged 45-59 years with alopecia areata. Some clones in this sample may be carry-over from other donors' samples. This chain uses TRBV5-1 with TRBJ2-6; D may be TRBD1 or TRBD2 (6 bases each). CDR3 sequence (DNA): TGCGCCAGCAGCCCTACGGGGGCGCCTGGGGCCAACGTCCTGACTTTC. Translated, it gives CASSPTGAPGANVLTF. The variable domain in full, completed from reference TRBV5-1 and TRBJ2-6, reads KAGVTQTPRYLIKTRGQQVTLSCSPISGHRSVSWYQQTPGQGLQFLFEYFSETQRNKGNFPGRFSGRQFSNSRSEMNVSTLELGDSALYLCASSPTGAPGANVLTFGAGSRLTVL.